This TCR beta chain was obtained from a study of T-cell reconstitution after alpha-beta-depleted transplantation in children. The TCRbeta library was prepared with unique molecular identifiers. TCRdb re-derived calls from the PCR reads in MiXCR, one entry per CDR3 protein. The sample yields hundreds of thousands of distinct CDR3 sequences, about 9.5% seen once. General study results and limits: Some patients owed their high day-60 TCRbeta diversity to surviving recipient T cells and thymic progenitors. Expanded clones from the graft, numbering several hundred, reportedly supplied alpha-beta T cells about two months after transplant.

The CDR3 is 15 residues long. Trimming stripped 3 bases from V and 1 base from J, with 13 bases between. This clonotype was detected ten times or more. Its antigen is as yet unknown. The sequence derives from a boy in the first two years of life with acute myeloid leukemia, due to receive a stem cell transplant. The genes are TRBV12-3 or TRBV12-4 and TRBJ2-7; D is perhaps TRBD1 or TRBD2 (5 bases each). Sequenced material: PBMCs, taken before TCRalphabeta/CD19-depleted stem cell transplant. The CDR3 nucleotides are TGTGCCAGCAGTTTCGAGGGAAGGGGTTCCTACGAGCAGTACTTC. Translation gives CASSFEGRGSYEQYF.